This TCR beta chain was captured by sequencing in a study of metastatic and nonmetastatic thyroid tumors. Across the whole study: Malignant and benign thyroid patients had repertoires compared in peripheral blood and tumor or nodule tissue. Points from the study as a whole: It was reportedly found that TCR beta diversity was significantly higher in malignant thyroid tumors than in benign nodules, a difference seen in both blood and tumor samples.

Thyroid surgery was preceded by no treatment in any patient. The CDR3 sequence is 15 residues long. V lost 5 bases and J lost 6, with 19 bases in between. CDR1 is MDHEN and CDR2 is SYDVKM in the germline V gene. Per the original methods: Clinicopathological groups differed in CDR3, with these differences serving to build a distant-metastasis classifier for papillary thyroid cancer. TCRdb ran MiXCR on the PCR reads. TCRdb's processing, not the authors', yielded these V and J calls. The table includes 20,000 to 25,000 clones, about a fifth detected once. This clone was recorded at least ten times. Its antigen is not known. A clone one base away is much larger, so this may be a read error.

V and J are TRBV28 and TRBJ1-2; TRBD1 is a possible D gene (6 bases). The clonotype was recovered from a female donor with papillary thyroid cancer or a benign thyroid nodule (not recorded which). Some clones in this sample may be carry-over from other donors' samples. Specimen: blood. This chain's CDR3 is CASSLPFVTGDGYTF. The CDR3, as DNA: TGTGCCAGCAGTCTCCCGTTCGTGACAGGCGATGGCTACACCTTC.